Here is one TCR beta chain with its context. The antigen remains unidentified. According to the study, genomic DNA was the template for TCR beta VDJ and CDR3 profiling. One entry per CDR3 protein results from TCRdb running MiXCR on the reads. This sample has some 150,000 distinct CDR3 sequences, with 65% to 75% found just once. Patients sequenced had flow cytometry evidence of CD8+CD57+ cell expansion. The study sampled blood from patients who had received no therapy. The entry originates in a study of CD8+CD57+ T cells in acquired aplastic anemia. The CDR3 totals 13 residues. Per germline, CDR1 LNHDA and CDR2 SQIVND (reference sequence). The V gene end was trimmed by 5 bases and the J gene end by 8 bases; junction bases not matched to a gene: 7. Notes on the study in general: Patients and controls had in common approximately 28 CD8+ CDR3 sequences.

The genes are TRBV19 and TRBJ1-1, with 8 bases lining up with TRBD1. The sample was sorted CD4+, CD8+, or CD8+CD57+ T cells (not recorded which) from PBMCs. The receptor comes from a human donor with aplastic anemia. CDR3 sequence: CASSLQYRGEAFF. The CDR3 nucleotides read TGTGCCAGTAGTCTCCAATACAGGGGGGAAGCTTTCTTT.